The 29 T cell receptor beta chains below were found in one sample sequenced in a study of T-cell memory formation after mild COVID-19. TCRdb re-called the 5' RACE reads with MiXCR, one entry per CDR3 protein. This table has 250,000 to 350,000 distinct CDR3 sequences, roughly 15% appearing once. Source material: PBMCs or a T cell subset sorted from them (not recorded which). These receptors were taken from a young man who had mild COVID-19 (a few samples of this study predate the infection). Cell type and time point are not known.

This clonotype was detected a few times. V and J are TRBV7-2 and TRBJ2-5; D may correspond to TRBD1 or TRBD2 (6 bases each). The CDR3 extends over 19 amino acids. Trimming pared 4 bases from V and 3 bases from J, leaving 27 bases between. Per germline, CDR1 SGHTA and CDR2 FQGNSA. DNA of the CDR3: TGTGCCAGCAGCTCCCATGCCCGCAGGGATTTCGGGGGCGAAGAGACCCAGTACTTC. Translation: CASSSHARRDFGGEETQYF.

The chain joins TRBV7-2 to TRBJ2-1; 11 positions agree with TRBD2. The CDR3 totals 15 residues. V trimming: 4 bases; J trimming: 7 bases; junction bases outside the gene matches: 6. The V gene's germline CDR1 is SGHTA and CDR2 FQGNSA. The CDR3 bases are TGTGCCAGCAGCTCCCGACTAGCGGGGTCGAATGAGCAGTTCTTC. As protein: CASSSRLAGSNEQFF. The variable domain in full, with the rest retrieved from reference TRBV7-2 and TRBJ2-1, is GAGVSQSPSNKVTEKGKDVELRCDPISGHTALYWYRQSLGQGLEFLIYFQGNSAPDKSGLPSDRFSAERTGGSVSTLTIQRTQQEDSAVYLCASSSRLAGSNEQFFGPGTRLTVL.

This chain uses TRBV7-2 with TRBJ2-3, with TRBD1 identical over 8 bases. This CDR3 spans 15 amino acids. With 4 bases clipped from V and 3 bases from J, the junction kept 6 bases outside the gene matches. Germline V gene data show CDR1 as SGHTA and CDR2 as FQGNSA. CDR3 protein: CASSWARGPTDTQYF. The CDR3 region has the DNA TGTGCCAGCAGCTGGGCCAGGGGGCCGACAGATACGCAGTATTTT.

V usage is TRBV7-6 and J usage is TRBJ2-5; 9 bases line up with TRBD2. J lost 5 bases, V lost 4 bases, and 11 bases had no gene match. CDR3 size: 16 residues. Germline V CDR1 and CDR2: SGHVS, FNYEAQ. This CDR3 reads CASSSLSGGPGETQYF. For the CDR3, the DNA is TGTGCCAGCAGCTCGCTTAGCGGGGGCCCCGGGGAGACCCAGTACTTC.

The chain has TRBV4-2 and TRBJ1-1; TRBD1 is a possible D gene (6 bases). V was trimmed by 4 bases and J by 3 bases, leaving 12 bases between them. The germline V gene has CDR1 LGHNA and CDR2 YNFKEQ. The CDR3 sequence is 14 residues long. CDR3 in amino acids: CASSPAGADTEAFF. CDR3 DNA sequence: TGTGCCAGCAGCCCGGCAGGGGCTGACACTGAAGCTTTCTTT.

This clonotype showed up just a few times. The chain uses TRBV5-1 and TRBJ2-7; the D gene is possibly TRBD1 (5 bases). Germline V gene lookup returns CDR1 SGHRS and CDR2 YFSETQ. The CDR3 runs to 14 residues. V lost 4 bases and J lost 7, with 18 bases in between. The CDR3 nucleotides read TGCGCCAGCAGCCCATGGGAAGGGGCGGAAGAGCAGTACTTC. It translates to CASSPWEGAEEQYF.

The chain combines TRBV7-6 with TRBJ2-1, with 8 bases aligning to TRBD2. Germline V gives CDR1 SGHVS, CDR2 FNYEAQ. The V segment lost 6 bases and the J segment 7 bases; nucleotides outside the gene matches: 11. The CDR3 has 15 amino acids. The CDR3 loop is CASRLNSGASNEQFF. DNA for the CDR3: TGTGCCAGCAGACTAAATAGCGGGGCCTCTAATGAGCAGTTCTTC.

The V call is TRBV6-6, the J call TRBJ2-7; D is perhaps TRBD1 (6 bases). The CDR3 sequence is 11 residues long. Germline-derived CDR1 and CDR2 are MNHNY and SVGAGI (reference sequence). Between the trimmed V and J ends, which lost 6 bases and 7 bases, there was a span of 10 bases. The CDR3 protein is CASSPGEEQYF. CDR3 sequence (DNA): TGTGCCAGCAGCCCAGGGGAGGAGCAGTACTTC.

CDR3 sequence: CASSEIVNRDITGNTIYF. The CDR3 bases are TGTGCCAGCAGTGAGATCGTGAACCGGGACATCACTGGAAACACCATATATTTT. The chain is built from TRBV25-1 and TRBJ1-3, with D maybe TRBD1 (6 bases). V was pared by 3 bases and J by 2 bases, with 20 bases between. CDR1 and CDR2 (germline): MGHDK, SYGVNS. The length of the CDR3 is 18 residues. Based on the CDR3 plus reference TRBV25-1 and TRBJ1-3, the full variable domain is EADIYQTPRYLVIGTGKKITLECSQTMGHDKMYWYQQDPGMELHLIHYSYGVNSTEKGDLSSESTVSRIRTEHFPLTLESARPSHTSQYLCASSEIVNRDITGNTIYFGEGSWLTVV.

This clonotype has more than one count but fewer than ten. CDR3 in amino acids: CASSLPQGDTQYF. CDR3 DNA sequence: TGTGCCAGCAGCTTACCACAGGGGGATACGCAGTATTTT. The gene calls are TRBV7-8 and TRBJ2-3; 7 nucleotides line up with TRBD1. Germline loops: CDR1 SGHVS, CDR2 FQNEAQ. V dropped 2 bases and J dropped 6; count of bases not matched to a gene: 2. The CDR3 length is 13 residues.

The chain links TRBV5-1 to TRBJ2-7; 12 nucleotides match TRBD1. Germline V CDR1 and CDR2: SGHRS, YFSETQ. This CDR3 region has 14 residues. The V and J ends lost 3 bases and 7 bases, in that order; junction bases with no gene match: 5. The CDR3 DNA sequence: TGCGCCAGCAGCTCGGGACAGGGGGCTCGGGAGCAGTACTTC. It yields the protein CASSSGQGAREQYF.

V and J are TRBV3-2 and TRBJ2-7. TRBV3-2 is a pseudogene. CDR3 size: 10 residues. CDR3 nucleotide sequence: TGTGCCAGCAGCCAAAACGAGCAGTACGTC. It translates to CASSQNEQYV.

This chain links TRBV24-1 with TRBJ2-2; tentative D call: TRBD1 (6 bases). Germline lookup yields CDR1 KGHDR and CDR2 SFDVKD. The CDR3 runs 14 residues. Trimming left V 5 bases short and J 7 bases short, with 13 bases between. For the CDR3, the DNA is TGTGCCACCAGTGGAACAGGGACGATCGGGGAGCTGTTTTTT. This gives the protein CATSGTGTIGELFF.

As DNA, the CDR3 is TGTGCCACCGTAGGGGTCCCCGGGGAGCTGTTTTTT. Its protein is CATVGVPGELFF. The chain uses TRBV5-4 and TRBJ2-2; tentatively, D is TRBD1 (5 bases). Trimming stripped 9 bases from V and 6 bases from J, with 12 bases between. The CDR3 has 12 residues. Germline-derived CDR1 and CDR2 are SGHNT and YYREEE (reference sequence).

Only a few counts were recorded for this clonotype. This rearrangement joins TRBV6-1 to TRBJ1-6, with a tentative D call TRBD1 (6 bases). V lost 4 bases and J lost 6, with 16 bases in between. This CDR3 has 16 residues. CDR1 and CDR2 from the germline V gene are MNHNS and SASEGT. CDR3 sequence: CASSAPPSGVNSPLHF. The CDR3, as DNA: TGTGCCAGCAGTGCACCGCCTTCAGGGGTTAATTCACCCCTCCACTTT.

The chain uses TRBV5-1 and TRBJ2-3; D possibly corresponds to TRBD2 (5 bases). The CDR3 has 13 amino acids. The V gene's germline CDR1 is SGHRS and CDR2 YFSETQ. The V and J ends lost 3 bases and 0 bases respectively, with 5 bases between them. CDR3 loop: CASSWTSTDTQYF. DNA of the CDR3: TGCGCCAGCAGCTGGACTAGCACAGATACGCAGTATTTT.

CDR3 region: CSARDPPGQGNYGYTF. In nucleotides, the CDR3 is TGCAGTGCTAGAGATCCCCCGGGACAGGGGAACTATGGCTACACCTTC. The chain is built from TRBV20-1 and TRBJ1-2, with 10 bases aligning to TRBD1. Germline-derived CDR1 and CDR2 are DFQATT and SNEGSKA (reference sequence). Trimming at V came to 0 bases and at J to 2 bases, leaving 6 bases not matched to a gene. The CDR3 consists of 16 residues.

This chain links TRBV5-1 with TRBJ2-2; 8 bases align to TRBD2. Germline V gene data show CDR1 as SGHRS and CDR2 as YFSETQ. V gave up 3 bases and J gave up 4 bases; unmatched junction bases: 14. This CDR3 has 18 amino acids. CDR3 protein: CASSSYGVVAGSTGELFF. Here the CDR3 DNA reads TGCGCCAGCAGCTCGTATGGGGTTGTAGCGGGGTCCACCGGGGAGCTGTTTTTT. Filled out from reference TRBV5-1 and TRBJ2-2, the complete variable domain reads KAGVTQTPRYLIKTRGQQVTLSCSPISGHRSVSWYQQTPGQGLQFLFEYFSETQRNKGNFPGRFSGRQFSNSRSEMNVSTLELGDSALYLCASSSYGVVAGSTGELFFGEGSRLTVL.

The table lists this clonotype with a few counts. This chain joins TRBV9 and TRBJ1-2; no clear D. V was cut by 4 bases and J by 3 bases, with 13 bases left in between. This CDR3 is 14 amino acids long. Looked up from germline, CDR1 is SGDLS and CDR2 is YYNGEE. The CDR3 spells CASSPRDGDYGYTF. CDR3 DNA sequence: TGTGCCAGCAGCCCAAGGGATGGAGACTATGGCTACACCTTC.

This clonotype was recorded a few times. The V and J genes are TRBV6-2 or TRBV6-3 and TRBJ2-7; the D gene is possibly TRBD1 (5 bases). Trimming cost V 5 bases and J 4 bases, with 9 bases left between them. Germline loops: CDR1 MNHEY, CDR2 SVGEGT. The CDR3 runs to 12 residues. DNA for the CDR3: TGTGCCAGCAGTACAGACAGTTACGAGCAGTACTTC. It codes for CASSTDSYEQYF.

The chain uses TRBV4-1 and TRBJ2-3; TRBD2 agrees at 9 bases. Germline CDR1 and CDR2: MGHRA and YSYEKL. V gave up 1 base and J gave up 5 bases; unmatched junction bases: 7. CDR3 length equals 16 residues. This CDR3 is CASSQVASRGGDTQYF. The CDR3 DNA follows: TGCGCCAGCAGCCAAGTCGCCTCGCGGGGGGGAGATACGCAGTATTTT.

CDR3 in DNA: TGTGCCAGCAGTTCATACCGACTAGTTCCAGATACGCAGTATTTT. The encoded protein is CASSSYRLVPDTQYF. V usage is TRBV6-2 or TRBV6-3 and J usage is TRBJ2-3; TRBD2 might be the D (6 bases). The germline V gene has CDR1 MNHEY and CDR2 SVGEGT. This CDR3 contains 15 residues. Trimming stripped 4 bases from V and 4 bases from J, with 15 bases between.

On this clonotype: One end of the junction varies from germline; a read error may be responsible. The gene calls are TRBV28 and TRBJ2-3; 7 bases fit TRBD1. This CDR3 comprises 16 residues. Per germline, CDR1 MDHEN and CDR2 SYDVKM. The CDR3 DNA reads TGTGCCAGCAGTTTAATGAGGGGGCCTAGCACAGATACGCGGTATTTT. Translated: CASSLMRGPSTDTRYF.

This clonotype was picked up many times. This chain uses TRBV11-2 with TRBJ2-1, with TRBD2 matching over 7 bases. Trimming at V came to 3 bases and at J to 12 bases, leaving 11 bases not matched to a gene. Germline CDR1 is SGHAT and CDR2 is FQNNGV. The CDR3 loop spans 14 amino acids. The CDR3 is CASSFTTASGGQFF. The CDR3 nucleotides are TGTGCCAGCAGCTTTACTACCGCTTCGGGGGGGCAGTTCTTC.

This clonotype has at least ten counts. The CDR3 reads CSAPRGARGGYTF. In nucleotides, the CDR3 is TGCAGTGCGCCCCGGGGGGCTCGGGGTGGCTACACCTTC. The rearrangement joins TRBV20-1 to TRBJ1-2; TRBD1 is a possible D gene (6 bases). The CDR3 covers 13 residues. V lost 6 bases to trimming and J lost 7 bases, with 18 bases between them. CDR1 is DFQATT, CDR2 SNEGSKA, per germline (reference sequence).

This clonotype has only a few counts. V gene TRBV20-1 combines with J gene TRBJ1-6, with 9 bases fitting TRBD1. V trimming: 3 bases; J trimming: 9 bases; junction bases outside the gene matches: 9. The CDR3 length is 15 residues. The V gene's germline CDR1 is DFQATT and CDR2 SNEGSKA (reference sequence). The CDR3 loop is CSARTGGSGRSPLHF. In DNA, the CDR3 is TGCAGTGCTAGGACAGGGGGAAGCGGACGTTCACCCCTCCACTTT.

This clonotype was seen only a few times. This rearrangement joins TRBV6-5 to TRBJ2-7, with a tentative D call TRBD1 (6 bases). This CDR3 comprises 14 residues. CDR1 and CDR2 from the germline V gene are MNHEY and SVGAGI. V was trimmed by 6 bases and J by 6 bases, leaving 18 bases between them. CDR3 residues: CASRSSTTGIEQYF. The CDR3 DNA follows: TGTGCCAGCAGATCAAGCACAACAGGGATCGAGCAGTACTTC.

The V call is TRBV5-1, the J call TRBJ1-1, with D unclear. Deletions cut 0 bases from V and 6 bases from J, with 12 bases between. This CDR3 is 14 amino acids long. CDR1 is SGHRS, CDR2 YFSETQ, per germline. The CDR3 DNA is TGCGCCAGCAGCTTGGCCCCCCCATCTCCTGAAGCTTTCTTT. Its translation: CASSLAPPSPEAFF. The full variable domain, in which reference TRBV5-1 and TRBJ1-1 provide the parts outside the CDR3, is KAGVTQTPRYLIKTRGQQVTLSCSPISGHRSVSWYQQTPGQGLQFLFEYFSETQRNKGNFPGRFSGRQFSNSRSEMNVSTLELGDSALYLCASSLAPPSPEAFFGQGTRLTVV.

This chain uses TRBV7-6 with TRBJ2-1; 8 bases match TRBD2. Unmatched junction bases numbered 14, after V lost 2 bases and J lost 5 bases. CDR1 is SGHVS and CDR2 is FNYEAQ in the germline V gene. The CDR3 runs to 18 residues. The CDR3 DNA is TGTGCCAGCAGCTTACCAGTGGGCCAAGCGGGGGTAAACAATGAGCAGTTCTTC. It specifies CASSLPVGQAGVNNEQFF.